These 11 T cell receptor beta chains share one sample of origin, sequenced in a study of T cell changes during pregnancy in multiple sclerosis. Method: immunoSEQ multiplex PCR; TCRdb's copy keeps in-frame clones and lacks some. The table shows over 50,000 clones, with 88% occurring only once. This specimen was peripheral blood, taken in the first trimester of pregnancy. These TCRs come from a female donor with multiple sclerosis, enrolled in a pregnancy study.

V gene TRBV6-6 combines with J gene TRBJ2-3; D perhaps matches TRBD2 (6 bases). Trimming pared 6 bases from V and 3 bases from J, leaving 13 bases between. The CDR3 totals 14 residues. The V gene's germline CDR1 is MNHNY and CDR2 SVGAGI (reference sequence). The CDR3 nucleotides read TGTGCCAGCAGCTGGCGGGAACTGACAGATACGCAGTATTTT. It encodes CASSWRELTDTQYF.

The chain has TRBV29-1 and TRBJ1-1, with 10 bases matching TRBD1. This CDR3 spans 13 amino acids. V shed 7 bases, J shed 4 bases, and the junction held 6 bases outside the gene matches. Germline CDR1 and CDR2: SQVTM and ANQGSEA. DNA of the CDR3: TGCAGCGGGGGGACAGGGGTTATCACTGAAGCTTTCTTT. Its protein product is CSGGTGVITEAFF.

The CDR3 region has the DNA TGTGCCAGCAGCTTAGTTTCGGGACATACCTACGAGCAGTACTTC. Translated: CASSLVSGHTYEQYF. The chain couples TRBV7-2 to TRBJ2-7; weak D call: TRBD1 (6 bases). Between the trimmed V and J ends, which lost 1 base and 2 bases, there was a span of 12 bases. Germline V CDR1 and CDR2: SGHTA, FQGNSA. This CDR3 region has 15 residues. Drawing the rest from reference TRBV7-2 and TRBJ2-7, the complete variable domain is GAGVSQSPSNKVTEKGKDVELRCDPISGHTALYWYRQSLGQGLEFLIYFQGNSAPDKSGLPSDRFSAERTGGSVSTLTIQRTQQEDSAVYLCASSLVSGHTYEQYFGPGTRLTVT.

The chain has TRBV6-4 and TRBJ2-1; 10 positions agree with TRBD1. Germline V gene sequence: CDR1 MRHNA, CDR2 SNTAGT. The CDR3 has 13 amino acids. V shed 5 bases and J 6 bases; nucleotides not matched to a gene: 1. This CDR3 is CASSRTGGNEQFF. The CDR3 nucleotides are TGTGCCAGCAGTCGGACAGGGGGCAATGAGCAGTTCTTC.

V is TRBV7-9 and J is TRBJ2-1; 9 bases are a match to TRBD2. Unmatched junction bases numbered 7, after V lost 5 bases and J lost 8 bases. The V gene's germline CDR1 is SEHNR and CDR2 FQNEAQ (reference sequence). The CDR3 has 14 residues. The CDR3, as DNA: TGTGCCAGCAGCCCCGGACTAGCGTTCGATGAGCAGTTCTTC. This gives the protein CASSPGLAFDEQFF.

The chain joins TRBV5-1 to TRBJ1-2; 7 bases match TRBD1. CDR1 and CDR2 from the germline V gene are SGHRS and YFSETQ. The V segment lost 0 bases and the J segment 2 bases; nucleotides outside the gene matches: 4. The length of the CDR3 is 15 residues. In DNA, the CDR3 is TGCGCCAGCAGCTTGGGGACGGACAGGAACTATGGCTACACCTTC. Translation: CASSLGTDRNYGYTF.

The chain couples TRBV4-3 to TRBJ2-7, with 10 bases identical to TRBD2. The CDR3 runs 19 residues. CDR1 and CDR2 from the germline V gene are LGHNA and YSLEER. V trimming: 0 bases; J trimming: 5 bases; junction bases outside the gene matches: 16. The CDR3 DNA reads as TGCGCCAGCAGCCAAGAAATCCCTAGCGGGAGTAAATGGGTTCACGAGCAGTACTTC. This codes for CASSQEIPSGSKWVHEQYF.

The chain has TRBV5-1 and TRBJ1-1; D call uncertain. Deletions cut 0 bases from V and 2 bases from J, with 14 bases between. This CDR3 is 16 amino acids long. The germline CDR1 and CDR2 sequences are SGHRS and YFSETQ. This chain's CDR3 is CASSLAGLFDNTEAFF. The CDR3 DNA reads TGCGCCAGCAGCTTGGCTGGGCTTTTCGATAACACTGAAGCTTTCTTT.

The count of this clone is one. CDR3 nucleotides: TGTGCCAGCAGCCAACTCACCTTTACCGGGAGGCAAAGCTACGAGCAGTACTTC. It yields the protein CASSQLTFTGRQSYEQYF. This chain joins TRBV28 and TRBJ2-7, with 7 bases matching TRBD2. Losses at the gene ends were 6 bases for V and 3 bases for J; bases not matched to a gene: 20. Germline V CDR1 and CDR2: MDHEN, SYDVKM. The CDR3 runs 18 residues.

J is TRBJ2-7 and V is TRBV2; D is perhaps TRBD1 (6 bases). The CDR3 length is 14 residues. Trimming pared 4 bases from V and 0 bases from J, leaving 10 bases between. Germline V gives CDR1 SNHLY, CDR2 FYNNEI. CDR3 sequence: CASSGLRGSYEQYF. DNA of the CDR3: TGTGCCAGCAGTGGTCTCAGGGGCTCCTACGAGCAGTACTTC.

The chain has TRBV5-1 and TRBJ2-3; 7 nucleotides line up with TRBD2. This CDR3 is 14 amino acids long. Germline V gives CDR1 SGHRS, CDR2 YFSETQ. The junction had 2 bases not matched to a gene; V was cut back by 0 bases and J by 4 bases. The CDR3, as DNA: TGCGCCAGCAGCTTGGGGGAGGGTTCAGATACGCAGTATTTT. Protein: CASSLGEGSDTQYF. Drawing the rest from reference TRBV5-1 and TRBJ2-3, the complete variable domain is KAGVTQTPRYLIKTRGQQVTLSCSPISGHRSVSWYQQTPGQGLQFLFEYFSETQRNKGNFPGRFSGRQFSNSRSEMNVSTLELGDSALYLCASSLGEGSDTQYFGPGTRLTVL.